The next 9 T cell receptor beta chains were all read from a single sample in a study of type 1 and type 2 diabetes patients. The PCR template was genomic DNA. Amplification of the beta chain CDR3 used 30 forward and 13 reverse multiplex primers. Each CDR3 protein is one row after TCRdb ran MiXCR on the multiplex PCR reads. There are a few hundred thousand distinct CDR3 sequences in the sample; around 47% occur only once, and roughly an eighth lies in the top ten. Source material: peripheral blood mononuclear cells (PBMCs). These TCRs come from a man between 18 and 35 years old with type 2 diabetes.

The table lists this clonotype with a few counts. The CDR3 sequence is CASLSNGGLGVEQYF. CDR3 coding DNA: TGTGCCAGCTTGTCGAATGGGGGGCTAGGGGTCGAGCAGTACTTC. The chain has TRBV2 and TRBJ2-7, with D perhaps given as TRBD1 or TRBD2 (6 bases each). The length of the CDR3 is 15 residues. V lost 8 bases and J 6 bases, leaving 23 bases between the germline ends. Germline CDR1 and CDR2: SNHLY and FYNNEI.

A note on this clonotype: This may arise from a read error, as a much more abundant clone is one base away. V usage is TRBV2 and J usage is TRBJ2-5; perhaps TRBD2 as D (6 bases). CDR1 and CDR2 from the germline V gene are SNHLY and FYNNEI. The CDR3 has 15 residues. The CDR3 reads CASCESAKEGETQYF. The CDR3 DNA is TGTGCCAGCTGTGAATCAGCTAAGGAGGGAGAGACCCAGTACTTC. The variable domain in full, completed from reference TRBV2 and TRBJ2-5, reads EPEVTQTPSHQVTQMGQEVILRCVPISNHLYFYWYRQILGQKVEFLVSFYNNEISEKSEIFDDQFSVERPDGSNFTLKIRSTKLEDSAMYFCASCESAKEGETQYFGPGTRLLVL.

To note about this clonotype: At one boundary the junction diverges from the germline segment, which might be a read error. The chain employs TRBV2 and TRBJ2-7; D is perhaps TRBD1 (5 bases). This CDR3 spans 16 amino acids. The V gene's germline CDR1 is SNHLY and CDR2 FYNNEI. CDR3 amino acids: CAISGSSAGRSYEQYF. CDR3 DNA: TGTGCCATCAGTGGATCGTCGGCAGGGCGGTCCTACGAGCAGTACTTC.

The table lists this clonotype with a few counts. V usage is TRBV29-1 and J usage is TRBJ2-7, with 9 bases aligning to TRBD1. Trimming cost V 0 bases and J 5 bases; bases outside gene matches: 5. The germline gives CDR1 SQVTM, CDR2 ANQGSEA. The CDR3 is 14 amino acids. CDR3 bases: TGCAGCGTTGAAGATTACGGGACAGGGAACGAGCAGTACTTC. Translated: CSVEDYGTGNEQYF.

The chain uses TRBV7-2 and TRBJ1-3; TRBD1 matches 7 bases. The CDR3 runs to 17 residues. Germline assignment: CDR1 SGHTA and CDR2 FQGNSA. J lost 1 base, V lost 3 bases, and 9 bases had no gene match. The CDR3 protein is CASSFLRTGSSGNTIYF. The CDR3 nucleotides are TGTGCCAGCAGCTTTCTCCGGACAGGCTCATCTGGAAACACCATATATTTT. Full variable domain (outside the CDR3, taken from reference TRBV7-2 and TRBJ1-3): GAGVSQSPSNKVTEKGKDVELRCDPISGHTALYWYRQSLGQGLEFLIYFQGNSAPDKSGLPSDRFSAERTGGSVSTLTIQRTQQEDSAVYLCASSFLRTGSSGNTIYFGEGSWLTVV.

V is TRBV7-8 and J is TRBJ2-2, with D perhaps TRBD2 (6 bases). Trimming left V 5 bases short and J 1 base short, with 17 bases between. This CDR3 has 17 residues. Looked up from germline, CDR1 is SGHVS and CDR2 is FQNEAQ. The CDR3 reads CASSPSWVSGNTGELFF. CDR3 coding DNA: TGTGCCAGCAGCCCCTCTTGGGTTAGCGGGAACACCGGGGAGCTGTTTTTT.

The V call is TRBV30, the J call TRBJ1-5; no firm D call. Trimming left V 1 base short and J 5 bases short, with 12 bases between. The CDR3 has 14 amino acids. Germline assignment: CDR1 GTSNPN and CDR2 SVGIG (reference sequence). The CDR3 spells CAWSAVTHDQPQHF. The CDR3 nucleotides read TGTGCCTGGAGTGCGGTCACACACGATCAGCCCCAGCATTTT.

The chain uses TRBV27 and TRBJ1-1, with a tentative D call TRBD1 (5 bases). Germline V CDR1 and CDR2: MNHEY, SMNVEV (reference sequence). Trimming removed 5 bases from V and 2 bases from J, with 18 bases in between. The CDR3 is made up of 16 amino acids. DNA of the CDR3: TGTGCCAGCAGTCCACTCCCACAGGCGTCTAACACTGAAGCTTTCTTT. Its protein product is CASSPLPQASNTEAFF.

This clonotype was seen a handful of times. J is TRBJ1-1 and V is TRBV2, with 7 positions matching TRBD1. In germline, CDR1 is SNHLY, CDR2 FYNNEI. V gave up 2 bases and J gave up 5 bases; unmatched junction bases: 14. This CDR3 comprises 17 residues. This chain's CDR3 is CASSERSSGTGATEAFF. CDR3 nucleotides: TGTGCCAGCAGTGAACGATCGTCTGGTACAGGGGCTACTGAAGCTTTCTTT.